What follows are 3 T cell receptor beta chains derived from one specimen sequenced in a study of T cell responses to AZD1222 COVID-19 vaccine. Here immunoSEQ multiplex PCR was the method, and the copy in TCRdb shows in-frame clones only, minus some. The sample yields some 97,000 clones, 85% to 90% seen once. The material was peripheral blood, obtained on day 0 of AZD1222 vaccination. These receptors all stem from an adult in good health.

V is TRBV30 and J is TRBJ1-6; 8 bases are shared with TRBD1. Germline V gives CDR1 GTSNPN, CDR2 SVGIG (reference sequence). Trimming removed 4 bases from V and 10 bases from J; junction bases left unmatched: 6. The CDR3 extends over 13 amino acids. In DNA, the CDR3 is TGTGCCTGGAAGCAGGGGGCAAGGTCACCCCTCCACTTT. Its protein is CAWKQGARSPLHF.

This chain joins TRBV3-1 (or the pseudogene TRBV3-2) and TRBJ1-4, with 8 bases aligning to TRBD1. From germline, CDR1 is LGHDT and CDR2 YNNKEL (reference sequence). V was pared by 8 bases and J by 8 bases, with 4 bases of the junction left unmatched. The CDR3 runs to 12 residues. The CDR3, as DNA: TGTGCCAGCGGGACAGGTAGCGAAAAACTGTTTTTT. Its protein product is CASGTGSEKLFF.

The J gene is TRBJ1-2, the V gene TRBV7-3; TRBD1 matches at 8 bases. V trimming: 5 bases; J trimming: 0 bases; junction bases outside the gene matches: 8. The V gene's germline CDR1 is SGHTA and CDR2 FQGTGA. CDR3 length: 16 residues. CDR3: CASSPSGTGANYGYTF. The DNA for the CDR3 is TGTGCCAGCAGCCCGTCCGGGACAGGAGCTAACTATGGCTACACCTTC.